This paragraph reports one TCR beta chain. The sample belongs to a study of CD8+CD57+ T cells in acquired aplastic anemia. Template material for TCR beta VDJ and CDR3 profiling consisted of genomic DNA. MiXCR, applied by TCRdb to the reads, yields one record per CDR3 protein. The repertoire includes roughly 180,000 distinct CDR3 sequences, 63% of them detected once, and about 42% sits in the top ten. The CDR3 is made up of 14 amino acids. Trimming pared 5 bases from V and 4 bases from J, leaving 14 bases between. Germline CDR1 is LGHNA and CDR2 is YNFKEQ. Previously, flow cytometry had revealed CD8+CD57+ cell expansion in the patients chosen for sequencing.

The sequence derives from a human donor with aplastic anemia. The chain links TRBV4-2 to TRBJ2-5; maybe TRBD2 (6 bases). Sequences were obtained from sorted CD4+, CD8+, or CD8+CD57+ T cells (not recorded which) from PBMCs. Here the CDR3 DNA reads TGTGCCAGCAGCTTTGGTCCGGGGGTAGAGACCCAGTACTTC. Translating gives CASSFGPGVETQYF.